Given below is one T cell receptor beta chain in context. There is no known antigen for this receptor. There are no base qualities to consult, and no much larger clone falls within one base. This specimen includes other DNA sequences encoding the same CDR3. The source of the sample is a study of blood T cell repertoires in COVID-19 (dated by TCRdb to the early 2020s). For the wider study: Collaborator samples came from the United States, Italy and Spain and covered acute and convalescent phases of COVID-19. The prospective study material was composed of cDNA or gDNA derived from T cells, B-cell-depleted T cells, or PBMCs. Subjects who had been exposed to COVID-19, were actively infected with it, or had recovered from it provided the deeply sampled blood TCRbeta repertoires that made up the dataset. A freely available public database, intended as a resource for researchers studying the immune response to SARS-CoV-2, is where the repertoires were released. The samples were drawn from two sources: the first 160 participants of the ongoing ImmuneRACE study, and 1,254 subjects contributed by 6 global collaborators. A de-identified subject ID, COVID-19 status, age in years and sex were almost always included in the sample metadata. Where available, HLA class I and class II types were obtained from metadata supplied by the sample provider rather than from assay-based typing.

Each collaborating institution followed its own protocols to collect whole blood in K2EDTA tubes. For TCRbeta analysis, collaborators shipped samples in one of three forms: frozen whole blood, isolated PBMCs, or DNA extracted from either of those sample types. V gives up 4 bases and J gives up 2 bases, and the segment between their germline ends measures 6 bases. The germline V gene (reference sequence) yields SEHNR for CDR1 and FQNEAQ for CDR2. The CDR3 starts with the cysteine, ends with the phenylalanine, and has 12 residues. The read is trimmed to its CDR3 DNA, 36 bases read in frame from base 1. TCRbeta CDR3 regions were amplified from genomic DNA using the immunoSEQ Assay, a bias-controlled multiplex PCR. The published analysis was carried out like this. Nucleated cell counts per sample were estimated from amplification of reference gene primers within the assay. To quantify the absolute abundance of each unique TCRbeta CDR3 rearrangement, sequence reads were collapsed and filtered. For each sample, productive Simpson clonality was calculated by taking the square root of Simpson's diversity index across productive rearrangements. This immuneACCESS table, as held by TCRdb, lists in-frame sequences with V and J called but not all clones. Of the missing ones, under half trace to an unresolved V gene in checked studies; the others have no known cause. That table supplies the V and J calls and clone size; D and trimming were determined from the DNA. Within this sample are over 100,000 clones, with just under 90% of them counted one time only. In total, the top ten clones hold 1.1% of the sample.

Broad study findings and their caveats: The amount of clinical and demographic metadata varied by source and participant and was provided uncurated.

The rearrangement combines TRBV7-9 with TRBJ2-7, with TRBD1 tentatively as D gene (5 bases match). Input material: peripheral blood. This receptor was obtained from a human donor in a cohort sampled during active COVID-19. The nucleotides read TGTGCCAGCAGCTCAGGGACCTACGAGCAGTACTTC. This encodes CASSSGTYEQYF.